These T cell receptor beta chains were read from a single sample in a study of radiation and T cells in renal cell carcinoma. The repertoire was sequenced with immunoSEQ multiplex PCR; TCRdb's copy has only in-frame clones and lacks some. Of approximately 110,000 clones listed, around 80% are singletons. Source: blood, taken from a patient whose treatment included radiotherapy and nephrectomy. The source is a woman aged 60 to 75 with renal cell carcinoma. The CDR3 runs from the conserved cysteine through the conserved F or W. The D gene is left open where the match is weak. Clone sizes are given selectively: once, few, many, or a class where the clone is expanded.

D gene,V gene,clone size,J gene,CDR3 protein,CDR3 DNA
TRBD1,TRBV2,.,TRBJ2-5,CASSEGGQGTGETQYF,TGTGCCAGCAGTGAAGGGGGACAGGGTACCGGGGAGACCCAGTACTTC
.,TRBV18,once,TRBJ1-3,CASSPGRDGAGNTIYF,TGTGCCAGCTCACCAGGGAGGGATGGCGCTGGAAACACCATATATTTT
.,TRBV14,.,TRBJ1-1,CASSRQLMNTEAFF,TGTGCCAGCAGCCGACAGTTAATGAACACTGAAGCTTTCTTT
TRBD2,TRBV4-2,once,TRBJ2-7,CASSQDRLAVTHEQYF,TGTGCCAGCAGCCAAGATCGGCTAGCGGTAACCCACGAGCAGTACTTC
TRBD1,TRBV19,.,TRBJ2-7,CASSPIRDRGTIYEQYF,TGTGCCAGTAGTCCCATCCGGGACAGGGGGACGATCTACGAGCAGTACTTC
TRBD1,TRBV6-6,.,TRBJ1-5,CASSFGQADQPQHF,TGTGCCAGCAGTTTCGGACAGGCGGATCAGCCCCAGCATTTT
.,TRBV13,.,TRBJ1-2,CASSESQAAAYGYTF,TGTGCCAGCAGTGAAAGCCAGGCGGCAGCTTATGGCTACACCTTC
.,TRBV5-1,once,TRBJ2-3,CASSFSSPTDTQYF,TGCGCCAGCAGCTTTAGTTCTCCCACAGATACGCAGTATTTT
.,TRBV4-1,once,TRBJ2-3,CASSHGDGTDTQYF,TGCGCCAGCAGCCACGGGGACGGCACAGATACGCAGTATTTT
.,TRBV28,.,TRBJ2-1,CASSLDTFYNEQFF,TGTGCCAGCAGCCTGGACACCTTCTACAATGAGCAGTTCTTC
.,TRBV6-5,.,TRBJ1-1,CASMRPLNTEAFF,TGTGCCAGCATGCGGCCGTTGAACACTGAAGCTTTCTTT
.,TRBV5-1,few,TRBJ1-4,CASSLAGTNEKLFF,TGCGCCAGCAGCTTGGCGGGTACTAATGAAAAACTGTTTTTT
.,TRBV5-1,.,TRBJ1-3,CASSLDSSSSGNTIYF,TGCGCCAGCAGCTTGGACAGCTCGAGCTCTGGAAACACCATATATTTT
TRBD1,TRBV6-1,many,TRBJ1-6,CASSAPGTGVNSPLHF,TGTGCCAGCAGTGCCCCCGGGACAGGGGTTAATTCACCCCTCCACTTT
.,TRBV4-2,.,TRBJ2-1,CASSHYGVNEQFF,TGTGCCAGCAGCCACTACGGAGTCAATGAGCAGTTCTTC
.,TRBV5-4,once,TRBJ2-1,CASSLDSGFYNEQFF,TGTGCCAGCAGCTTGGACAGCGGGTTTTACAATGAGCAGTTCTTC
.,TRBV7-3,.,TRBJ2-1,CASSGGVRYNEQFF,TGTGCCAGCAGCGGGGGAGTTAGGTACAATGAGCAGTTCTTC
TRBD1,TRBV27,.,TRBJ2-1,CASSGVDRGYEQFF,TGTGCCAGCAGTGGGGTGGACAGGGGGTATGAGCAGTTCTTC
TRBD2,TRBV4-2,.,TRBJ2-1,CASSQPTGGRSNEQFF,TGTGCCAGCAGCCAACCGACTGGCGGGAGGTCCAATGAGCAGTTCTTC
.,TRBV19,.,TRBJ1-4,CASGARGDINEKLFF,TGTGCCAGTGGTGCGCGGGGGGATATTAATGAAAAACTGTTTTTT
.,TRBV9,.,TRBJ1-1,CASSVGSQNTEAFF,TGTGCCAGCAGCGTGGGCAGTCAGAACACTGAAGCTTTCTTT
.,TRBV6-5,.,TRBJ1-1,CASSYGVRSTEAFF,TGTGCCAGCAGTTACGGTGTCCGGAGCACTGAAGCTTTCTTT
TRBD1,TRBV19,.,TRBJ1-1,CASTGTGKLNTEAFF,TGTGCCAGTACAGGGACAGGCAAACTGAACACTGAAGCTTTCTTT
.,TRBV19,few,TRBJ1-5,CASSLQGINQPQHF,TGTGCCAGTAGTCTGCAGGGGATTAATCAGCCCCAGCATTTT
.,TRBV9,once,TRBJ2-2,CASSAGTGELFF,TGTGCCAGCAGCGCTGGGACAGGGGAGCTGTTTTTT
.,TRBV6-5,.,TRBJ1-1,CASSYISSRNTEAFF,TGTGCCAGCAGTTACATTAGTAGCAGGAACACTGAAGCTTTCTTT
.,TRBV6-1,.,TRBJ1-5,CASSEALTISNQPQHF,TGTGCCAGCAGTGAAGCGCTGACGATTAGCAATCAGCCCCAGCATTTT
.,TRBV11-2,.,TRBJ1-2,CASSSGYGYTF,TGTGCCAGCAGCTCAGGATATGGCTACACCTTC
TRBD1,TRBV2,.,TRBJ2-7,CASMGVQGVSEQYF,TGTGCCAGCATGGGGGTGCAGGGGGTTTCCGAGCAGTACTTC
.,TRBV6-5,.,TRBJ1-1,CASSYGHRNTEAFF,TGTGCCAGCAGTTACGGGCACAGGAACACTGAAGCTTTCTTT
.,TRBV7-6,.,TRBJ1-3,CASSLAGRKAGNTIYF,TGTGCCAGCAGCTTAGCGGGGAGGAAAGCTGGAAACACCATATATTTT
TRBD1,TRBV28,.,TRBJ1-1,CASGQGVGVNTEAFF,TGTGCCAGCGGACAGGGTGTGGGGGTGAACACTGAAGCTTTCTTT
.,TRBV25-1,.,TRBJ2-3,CASSEEIAVSTDTQYF,TGTGCCAGCAGTGAAGAAATAGCGGTATCCACAGATACGCAGTATTTT
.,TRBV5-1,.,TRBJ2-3,CASTLEGVTGTSTDTQYF,TGCGCCAGCACCCTTGAAGGCGTGACAGGAACAAGCACAGATACGCAGTATTTT
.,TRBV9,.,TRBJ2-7,CASSVGDSYEQYF,TGTGCCAGCAGCGTCGGGGATTCCTACGAGCAGTACTTC
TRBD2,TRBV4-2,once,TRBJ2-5,CASSQEGLTSSGGQTQYF,TGTGCCAGCAGCCAAGAGGGCCTGACTAGCTCAGGAGGTCAGACCCAGTACTTC
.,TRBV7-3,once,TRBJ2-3,CASSQNGGKVDTQYF,TGTGCCAGCAGCCAAAACGGGGGAAAGGTAGATACGCAGTATTTT
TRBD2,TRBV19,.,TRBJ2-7,CASSNGLAGSYEQYF,TGTGCCAGTAGTAACGGACTAGCGGGATCCTACGAGCAGTACTTC
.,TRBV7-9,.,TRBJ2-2,CASSLVSAGELFF,TGTGCCAGCAGCTTAGTTAGCGCCGGGGAGCTGTTTTTT
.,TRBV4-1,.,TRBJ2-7,CASSQVGYEQYF,TGCGCCAGCAGCCAAGTGGGGTACGAGCAGTACTTC
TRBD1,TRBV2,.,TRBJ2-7,CASKAGQGAYEQYF,TGTGCCAGCAAAGCGGGACAGGGGGCCTACGAGCAGTACTTC
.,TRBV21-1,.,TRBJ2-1,CASSKALKVSGHEQFF,TGTGCCAGCAGCAAAGCGCTGAAGGTCTCAGGGCATGAGCAGTTCTTC
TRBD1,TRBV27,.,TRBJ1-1,CASSPRQGANTEAFF,TGTGCCAGCAGTCCAAGACAGGGGGCCAACACTGAAGCTTTCTTT
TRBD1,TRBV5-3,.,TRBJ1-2,CASSMDRGRGYTF,TGTGCCAGCAGCATGGACAGGGGGCGTGGCTACACCTTC
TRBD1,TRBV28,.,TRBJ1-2,CASSPIGTGGEDGYTF,TGTGCCAGCAGTCCTATTGGAACAGGGGGCGAAGATGGCTACACCTTC
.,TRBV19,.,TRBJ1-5,CASKELTGYQQPQHF,TGTGCCAGTAAGGAATTAACAGGGTATCAACAGCCCCAGCATTTT
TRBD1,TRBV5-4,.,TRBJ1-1,CASSQERDREAFF,TGCGCCAGCAGCCAAGAGCGGGACAGGGAAGCTTTCTTT
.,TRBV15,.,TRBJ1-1,CATSRDQLALNTEAFF,TGTGCCACCAGCAGAGATCAGCTCGCACTGAACACTGAAGCTTTCTTT
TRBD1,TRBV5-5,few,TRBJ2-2,CASSLVGTGDTGELFF,TGTGCCAGCAGCTTGGTTGGGACAGGGGACACCGGGGAGCTGTTTTTT
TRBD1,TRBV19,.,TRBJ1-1,CASRTGVGINTEAFF,TGTGCCAGTAGGACAGGGGTCGGAATTAACACTGAAGCTTTCTTT
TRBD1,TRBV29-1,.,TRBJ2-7,CSVVWWGFPGTGVTYEQYF,TGCAGCGTTGTTTGGTGGGGGTTTCCAGGGACAGGGGTAACCTACGAGCAGTACTTC
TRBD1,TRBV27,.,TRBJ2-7,CATTDRESSYEQYF,TGTGCCACCACCGACAGGGAGTCTTCCTACGAGCAGTACTTC
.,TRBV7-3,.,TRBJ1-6,CASSLSRRQASPLHF,TGTGCCAGCAGCTTAAGCCGGAGACAGGCGTCACCCCTCCACTTT